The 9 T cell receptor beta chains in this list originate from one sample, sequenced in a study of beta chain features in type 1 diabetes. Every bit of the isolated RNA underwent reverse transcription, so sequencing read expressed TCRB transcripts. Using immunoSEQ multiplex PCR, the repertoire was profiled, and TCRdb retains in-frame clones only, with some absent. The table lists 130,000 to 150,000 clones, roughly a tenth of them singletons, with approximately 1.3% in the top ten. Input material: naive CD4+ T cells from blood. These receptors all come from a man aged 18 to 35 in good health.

CDR3 in amino acids: CASSKGGRYGYTF. The CDR3 coding sequence is TGTGCCAGCAGCAAAGGAGGAAGGTATGGCTACACCTTC. The chain is built from TRBV21-1 and TRBJ1-2. TRBV21-1 is shown as a pseudogene. The CDR3 has 13 amino acids.

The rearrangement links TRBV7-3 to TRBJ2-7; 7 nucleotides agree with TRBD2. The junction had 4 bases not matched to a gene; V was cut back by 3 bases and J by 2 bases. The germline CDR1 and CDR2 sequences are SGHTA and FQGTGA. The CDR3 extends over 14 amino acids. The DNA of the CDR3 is TGTGCCAGCAGCTTGTCGGGGGGAACCTACGAGCAGTACTTC. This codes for CASSLSGGTYEQYF.

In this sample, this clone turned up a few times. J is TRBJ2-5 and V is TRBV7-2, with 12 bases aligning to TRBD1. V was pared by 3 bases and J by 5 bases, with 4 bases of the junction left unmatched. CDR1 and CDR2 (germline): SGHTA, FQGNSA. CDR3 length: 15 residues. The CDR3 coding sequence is TGTGCCAGCAGCTTGGGACAGGGGGCTTGGGAGACCCAGTACTTC. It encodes CASSLGQGAWETQYF.

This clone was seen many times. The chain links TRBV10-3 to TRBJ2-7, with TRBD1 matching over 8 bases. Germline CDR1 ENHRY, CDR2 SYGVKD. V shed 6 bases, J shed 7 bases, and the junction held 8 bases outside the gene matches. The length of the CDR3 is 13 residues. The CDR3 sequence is CAIRGQGPWEQYF. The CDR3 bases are TGTGCCATCAGAGGACAGGGACCATGGGAGCAGTACTTC.

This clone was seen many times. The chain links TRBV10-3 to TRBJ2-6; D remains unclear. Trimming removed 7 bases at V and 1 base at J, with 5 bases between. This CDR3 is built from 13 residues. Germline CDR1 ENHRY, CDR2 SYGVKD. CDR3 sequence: CAIKESGANVLTF. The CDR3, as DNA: TGTGCCATCAAGGAGTCTGGGGCCAACGTCCTGACTTTC.

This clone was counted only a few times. The CDR3 sequence: CASSQDSEGRNYGYTF. The CDR3 DNA is TGTGCCAGCAGCCAAGACTCGGAGGGGCGGAACTATGGCTACACCTTC. The chain recombines TRBV4-2 with TRBJ1-2; tentatively, D is TRBD1 (5 bases). The CDR3 extends over 16 amino acids. Germline loops: CDR1 LGHNA, CDR2 YNFKEQ. Deletions cut 0 bases from V and 2 bases from J, with 13 bases between.

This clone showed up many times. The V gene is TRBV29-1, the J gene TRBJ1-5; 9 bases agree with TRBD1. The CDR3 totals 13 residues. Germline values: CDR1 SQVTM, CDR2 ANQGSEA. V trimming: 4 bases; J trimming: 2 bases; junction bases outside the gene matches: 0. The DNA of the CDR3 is TGCAGCGTTGGGACAGGGGGCAATCAGCCCCAGCATTTT. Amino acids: CSVGTGGNQPQHF.

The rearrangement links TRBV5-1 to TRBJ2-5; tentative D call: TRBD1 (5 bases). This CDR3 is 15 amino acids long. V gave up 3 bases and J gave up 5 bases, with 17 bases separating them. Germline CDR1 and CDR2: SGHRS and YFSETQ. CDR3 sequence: CASSSNFQGTETQYF. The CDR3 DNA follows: TGCGCCAGCAGCTCTAACTTCCAGGGCACGGAGACCCAGTACTTC.

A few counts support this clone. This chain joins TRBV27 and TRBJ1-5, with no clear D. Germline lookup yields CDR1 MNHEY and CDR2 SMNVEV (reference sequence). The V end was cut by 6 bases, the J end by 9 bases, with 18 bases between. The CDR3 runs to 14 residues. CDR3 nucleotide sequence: TGTGCCAGCAGCCTTACGGTCCAGGCTGGGCCCCAGCATTTT. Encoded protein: CASSLTVQAGPQHF.